The 5 T cell receptor delta chains in this list originate from one sample, sequenced in a study of human gamma delta and Vdelta1 T cells (dated by TCRdb to 2016 to 2019). Libraries came from PCR. The sample was run on an Illumina MiSeq. Identical DNA sequences were merged into single rows after TCRdb reprocessed the public reads with CATT. The sample has about 13,000 delta-chain clones on record, about half of them singletons. The ten largest clones add up to approximately 1.5% of the sample. These receptors' antigens are unknown. Sequencing was done on a sample of Vdelta1 gamma-delta T cells from blood grown in culture (DOT cells). Explained via the paper, the cell subset or site label denotes: Delta One T cells, in vitro expanded/differentiated Vd1+ gamma-delta T cells. The receptor source for this set is a human donor in good health.

There are a few counts of this clone. V gene TRDV1 combines with J gene TRDJ1; 12 nucleotides line up with TRDD3. V lost 0 bases, J lost 7 bases, and 21 bases stayed unmatched. The CDR3 has 21 residues. Germline values: CDR1 TSWWSYY, CDR2 QGS. For the CDR3, the DNA is TGTGCTCTTGGGGAACTATGGGTCCTACTGGGGGATACTGGCCTCCACAGTAAACTCATCTTT. It encodes CALGELWVLLGDTGLHSKLIF.

A few counts support this clone. The chain combines TRDV1 with TRDJ1; 9 nucleotides line up with TRDD3. V shed 2 bases, J shed 0 bases, and the junction held 22 bases outside the gene matches. CDR3 length equals 22 residues. Germline CDR1 and CDR2: TSWWSYY and QGS. The CDR3 spells CALGERGPFRGIPPTYTDKLIF. The CDR3 nucleotides are TGTGCTCTTGGGGAAAGAGGTCCTTTCAGGGGGATACCCCCCACGTACACCGATAAACTCATCTTT.

The J gene is TRDJ1, the V gene TRDV1; 9 bases fit TRDD3. After removal of 3 bases from V and 0 bases from J, the junction contained 29 bases not matched to a gene. The V gene's germline CDR1 is TSWWSYY and CDR2 QGS. The CDR3 has 24 residues. CDR3 amino acids: CALGDWRPSRKGLGDASYTDKLIF. In nucleotides, the CDR3 is TGTGCTCTTGGGGATTGGCGGCCTTCCCGGAAAGGACTGGGGGACGCCTCGTACACCGATAAACTCATCTTT.

This chain uses TRDV1 with TRDJ2, with 11 bases aligning to TRDD3. With 0 bases clipped from V and 0 bases from J, the junction kept 15 bases outside the gene matches. The CDR3 loop spans 22 amino acids. The germline V gene encodes CDR1 TSWWSYY and CDR2 QGS. CDR3 DNA sequence: TGTGCTCTTGGGGAACTAGACCGGGAGAACTGGGGGATAACCACTTTGACAGCACAACTCTTCTTT. Amino acid sequence: CALGELDRENWGITTLTAQLFF.

This clone was observed a handful of times. The V and J genes are TRDV1 and TRDJ1, with 12 bases aligning to TRDD3. J lost 1 base, V lost 1 base, and 19 bases had no gene match. The germline CDR1 and CDR2 sequences are TSWWSYY and QGS. CDR3 length: 22 amino acids. The CDR3 sequence: CALGERKDGPTGGYSCTDKLIF. CDR3 DNA sequence: TGTGCTCTTGGGGAACGAAAGGACGGTCCCACTGGGGGATACTCGTGCACCGATAAACTCATCTTT.